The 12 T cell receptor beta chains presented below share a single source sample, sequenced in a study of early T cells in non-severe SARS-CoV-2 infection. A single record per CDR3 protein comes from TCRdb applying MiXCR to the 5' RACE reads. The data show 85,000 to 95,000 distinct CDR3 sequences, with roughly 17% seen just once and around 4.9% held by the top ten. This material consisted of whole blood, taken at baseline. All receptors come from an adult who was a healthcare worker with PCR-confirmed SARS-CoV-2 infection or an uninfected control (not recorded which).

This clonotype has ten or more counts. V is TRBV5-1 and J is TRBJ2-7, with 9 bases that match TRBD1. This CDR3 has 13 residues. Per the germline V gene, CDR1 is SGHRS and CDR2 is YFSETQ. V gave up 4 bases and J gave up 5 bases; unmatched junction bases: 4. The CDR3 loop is CASSPGTGNEQYF. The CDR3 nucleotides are TGCGCCAGCAGCCCCGGGACAGGGAACGAGCAGTACTTC.

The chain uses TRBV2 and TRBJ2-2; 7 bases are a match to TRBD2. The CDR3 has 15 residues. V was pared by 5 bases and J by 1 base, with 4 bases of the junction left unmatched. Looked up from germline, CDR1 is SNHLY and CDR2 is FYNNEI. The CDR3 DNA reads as TGTGCCAGCAGTAGCGGGATAAAGAACACCGGGGAGCTGTTTTTT. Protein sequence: CASSSGIKNTGELFF.

CDR3 bases: TGTGCCAGCAGTTTAACCGTCAGGGCGAGCGGCGGGGACACCGGGGAGCTGTTTTTT. Translating gives CASSLTVRASGGDTGELFF. The chain joins TRBV28 to TRBJ2-2; a weak D match, TRBD2 (6 bases). Germline CDR1 is MDHEN and CDR2 is SYDVKM. The CDR3 extends over 19 amino acids. V lost 2 bases to trimming and J lost 3 bases, with 22 bases between them.

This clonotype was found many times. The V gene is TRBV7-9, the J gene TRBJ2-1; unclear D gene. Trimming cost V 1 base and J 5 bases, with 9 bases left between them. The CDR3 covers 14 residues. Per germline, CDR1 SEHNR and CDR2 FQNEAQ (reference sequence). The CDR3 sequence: CASSLGRPHNEQFF. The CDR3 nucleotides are TGTGCCAGCAGCTTAGGGCGTCCTCACAATGAGCAGTTCTTC.

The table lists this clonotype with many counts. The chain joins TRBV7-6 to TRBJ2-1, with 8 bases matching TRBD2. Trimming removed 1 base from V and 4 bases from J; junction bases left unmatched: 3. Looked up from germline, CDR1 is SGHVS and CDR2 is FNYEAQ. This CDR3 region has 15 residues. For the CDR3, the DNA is TGTGCCAGCAGCTTAGGTAGCGGGGTTTACAATGAGCAGTTCTTC. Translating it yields CASSLGSGVYNEQFF.

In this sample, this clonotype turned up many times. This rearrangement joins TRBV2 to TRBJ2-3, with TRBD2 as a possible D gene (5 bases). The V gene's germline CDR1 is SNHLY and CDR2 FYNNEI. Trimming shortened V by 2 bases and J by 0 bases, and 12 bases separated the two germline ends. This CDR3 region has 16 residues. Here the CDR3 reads CASSESPQRSTDTQYF. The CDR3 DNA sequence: TGTGCCAGCAGTGAATCACCCCAGCGGAGCACAGATACGCAGTATTTT.

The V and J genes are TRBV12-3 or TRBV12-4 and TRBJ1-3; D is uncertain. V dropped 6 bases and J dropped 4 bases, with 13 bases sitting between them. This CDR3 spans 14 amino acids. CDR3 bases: TGTGCCAGCAGCCTGAGATCCGGGGGAAACACCATATATTTT. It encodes CASSLRSGGNTIYF.

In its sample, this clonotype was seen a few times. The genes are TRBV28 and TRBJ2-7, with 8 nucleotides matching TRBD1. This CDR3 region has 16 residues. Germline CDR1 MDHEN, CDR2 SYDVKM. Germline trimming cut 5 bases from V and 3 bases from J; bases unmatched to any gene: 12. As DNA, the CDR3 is TGTGCCAGCAGTGTAGGACAGGGTGATGCCTACTACGAGCAGTACTTC. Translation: CASSVGQGDAYYEQYF.

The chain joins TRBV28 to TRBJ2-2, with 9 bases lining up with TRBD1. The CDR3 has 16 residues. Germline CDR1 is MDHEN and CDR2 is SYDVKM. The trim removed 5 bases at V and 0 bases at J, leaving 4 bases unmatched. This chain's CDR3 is CASSHGTGTNTGELFF. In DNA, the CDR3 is TGTGCCAGCAGTCACGGGACAGGGACGAACACCGGGGAGCTGTTTTTT. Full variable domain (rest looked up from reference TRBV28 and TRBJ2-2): DVKVTQSSRYLVKRTGEKVFLECVQDMDHENMFWYRQDPGLGLRLIYFSYDVKMKEKGDIPEGYSVSREKKERFSLILESASTNQTSMYLCASSHGTGTNTGELFFGEGSRLTVL.

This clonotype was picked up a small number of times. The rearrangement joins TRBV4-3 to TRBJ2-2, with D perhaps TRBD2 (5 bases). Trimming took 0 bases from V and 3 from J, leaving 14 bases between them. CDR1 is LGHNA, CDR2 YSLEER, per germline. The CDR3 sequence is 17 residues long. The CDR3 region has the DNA TGCGCCAGCAGCCAAGAGGTCGGGGTTTACTACACCGGGGAGCTGTTTTTT. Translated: CASSQEVGVYYTGELFF.

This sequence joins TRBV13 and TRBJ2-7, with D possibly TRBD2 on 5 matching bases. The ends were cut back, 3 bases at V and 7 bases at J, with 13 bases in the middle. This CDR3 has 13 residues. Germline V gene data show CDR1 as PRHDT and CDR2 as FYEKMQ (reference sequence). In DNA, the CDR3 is TGTGCCAGCAGCTTTGGGGAGAGTGGTGAGCAGTACTTC. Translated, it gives CASSFGESGEQYF.

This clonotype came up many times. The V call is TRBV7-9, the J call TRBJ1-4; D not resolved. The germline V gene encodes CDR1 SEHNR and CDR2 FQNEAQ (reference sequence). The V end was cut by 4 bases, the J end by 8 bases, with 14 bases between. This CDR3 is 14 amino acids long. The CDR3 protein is CASSWEGSTEKLFF. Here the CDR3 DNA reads TGTGCCAGCAGCTGGGAGGGATCCACGGAAAAACTGTTTTTT.